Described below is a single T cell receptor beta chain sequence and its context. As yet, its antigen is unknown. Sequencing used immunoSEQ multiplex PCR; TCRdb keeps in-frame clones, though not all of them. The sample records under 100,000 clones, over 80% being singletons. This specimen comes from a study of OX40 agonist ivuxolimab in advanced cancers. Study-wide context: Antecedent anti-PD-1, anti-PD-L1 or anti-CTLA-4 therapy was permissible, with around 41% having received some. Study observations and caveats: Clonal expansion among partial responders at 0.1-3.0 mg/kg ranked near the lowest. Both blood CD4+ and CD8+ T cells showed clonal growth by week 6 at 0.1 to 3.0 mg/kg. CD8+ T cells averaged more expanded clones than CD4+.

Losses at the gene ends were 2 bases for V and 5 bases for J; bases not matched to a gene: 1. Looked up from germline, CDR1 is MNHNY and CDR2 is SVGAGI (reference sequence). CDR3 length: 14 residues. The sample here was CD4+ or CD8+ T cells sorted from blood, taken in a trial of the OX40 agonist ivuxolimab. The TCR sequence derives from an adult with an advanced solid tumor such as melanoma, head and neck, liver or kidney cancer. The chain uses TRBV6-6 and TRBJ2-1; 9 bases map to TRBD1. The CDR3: CASSYRDRDNEQFF. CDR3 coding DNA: TGTGCCAGCAGTTACAGGGACAGGGACAATGAGCAGTTCTTC.